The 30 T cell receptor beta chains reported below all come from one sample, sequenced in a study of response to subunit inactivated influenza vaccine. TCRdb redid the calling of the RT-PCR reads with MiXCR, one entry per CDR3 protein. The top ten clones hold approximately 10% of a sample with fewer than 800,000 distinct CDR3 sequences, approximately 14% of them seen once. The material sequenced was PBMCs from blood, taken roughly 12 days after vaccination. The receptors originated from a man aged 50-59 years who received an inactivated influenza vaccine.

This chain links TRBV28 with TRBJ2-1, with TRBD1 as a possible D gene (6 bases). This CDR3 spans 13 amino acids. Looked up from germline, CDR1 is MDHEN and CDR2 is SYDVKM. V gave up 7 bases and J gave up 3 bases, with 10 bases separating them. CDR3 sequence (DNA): TGTGCCAGCAAGGGGGACCTCTACAATGAGCAGTTCTTC. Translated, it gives CASKGDLYNEQFF. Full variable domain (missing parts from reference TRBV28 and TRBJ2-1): DVKVTQSSRYLVKRTGEKVFLECVQDMDHENMFWYRQDPGLGLRLIYFSYDVKMKEKGDIPEGYSVSREKKERFSLILESASTNQTSMYLCASKGDLYNEQFFGPGTRLTVL.

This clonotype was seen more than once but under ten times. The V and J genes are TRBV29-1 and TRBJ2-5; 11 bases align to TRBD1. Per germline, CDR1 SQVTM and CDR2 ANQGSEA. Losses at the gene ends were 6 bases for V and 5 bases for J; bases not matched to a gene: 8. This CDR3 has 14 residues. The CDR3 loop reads CSVDGQGARETQYF. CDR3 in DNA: TGCAGCGTGGACGGACAGGGGGCGCGGGAGACCCAGTACTTC. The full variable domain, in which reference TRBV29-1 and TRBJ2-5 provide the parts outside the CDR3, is SAVISQKPSRDICQRGTSLTIQCQVDSQVTMMFWYRQQPGQSLTLIATANQGSEATYESGFVIDKFPISRPNLTFSTLTVSNMSPEDSSIYLCSVDGQGARETQYFGPGTRLLVL.

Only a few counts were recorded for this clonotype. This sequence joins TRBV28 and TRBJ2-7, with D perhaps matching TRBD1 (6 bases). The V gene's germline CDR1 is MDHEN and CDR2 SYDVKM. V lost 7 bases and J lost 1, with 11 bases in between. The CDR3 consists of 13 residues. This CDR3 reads CASIEGQSYEQYF. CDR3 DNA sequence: TGTGCCAGCATCGAAGGACAGTCCTACGAGCAGTACTTC.

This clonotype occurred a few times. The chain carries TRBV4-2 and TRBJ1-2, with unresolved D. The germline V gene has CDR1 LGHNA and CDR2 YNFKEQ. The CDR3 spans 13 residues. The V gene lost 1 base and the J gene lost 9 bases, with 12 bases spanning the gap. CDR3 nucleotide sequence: TGTGCCAGCAGCCAAGTGCCTGAGGAGCGCTACACCTTC. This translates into CASSQVPEERYTF.

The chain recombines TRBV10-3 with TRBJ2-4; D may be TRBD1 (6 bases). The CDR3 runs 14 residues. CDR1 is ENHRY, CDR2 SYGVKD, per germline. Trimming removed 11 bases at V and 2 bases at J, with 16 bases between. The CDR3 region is CASTPQGSKNIQYF. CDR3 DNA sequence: TGTGCCTCGACGCCACAGGGATCCAAAAACATTCAGTACTTC.

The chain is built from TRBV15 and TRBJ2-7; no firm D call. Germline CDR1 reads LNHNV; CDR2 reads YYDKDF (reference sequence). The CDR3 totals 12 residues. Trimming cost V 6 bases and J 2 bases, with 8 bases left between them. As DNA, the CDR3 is TGTGCCACCAGTAAAGCCACCTACGAGCAGTACTTC. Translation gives CATSKATYEQYF.

CDR3 in DNA: TGTGCCAGCAGTGACTTGGGAACGAACACCGGGGAGCTGTTTTTT. Translating it yields CASSDLGTNTGELFF. V and J are TRBV2 and TRBJ2-2; D ambiguous. Germline lookup yields CDR1 SNHLY and CDR2 FYNNEI. This CDR3 has 15 residues. Deletions cut 3 bases from V and 0 bases from J, with 8 bases between.

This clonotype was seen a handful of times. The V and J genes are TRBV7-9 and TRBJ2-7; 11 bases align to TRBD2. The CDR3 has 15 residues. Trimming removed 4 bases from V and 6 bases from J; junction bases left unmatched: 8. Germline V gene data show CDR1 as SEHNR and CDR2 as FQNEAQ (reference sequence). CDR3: CASSSGLAVTGEQYF. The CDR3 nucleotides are TGTGCCAGCAGCTCGGGACTAGCGGTAACCGGCGAGCAGTACTTC.

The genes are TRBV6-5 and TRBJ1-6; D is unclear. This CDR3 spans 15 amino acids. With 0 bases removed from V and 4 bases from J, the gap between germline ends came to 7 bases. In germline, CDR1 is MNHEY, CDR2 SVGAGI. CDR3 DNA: TGTGCCAGCAGTTACTCTGGGAGGTATAATTCACCCCTCCACTTT. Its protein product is CASSYSGRYNSPLHF.

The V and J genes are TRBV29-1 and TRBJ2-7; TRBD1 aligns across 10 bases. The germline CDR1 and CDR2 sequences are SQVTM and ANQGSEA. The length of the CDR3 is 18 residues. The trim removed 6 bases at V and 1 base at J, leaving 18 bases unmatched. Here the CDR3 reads CSVREAYSGTGVSYEQYF. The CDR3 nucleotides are TGCAGCGTCCGAGAAGCATACTCCGGGACAGGGGTATCCTACGAGCAGTACTTC.

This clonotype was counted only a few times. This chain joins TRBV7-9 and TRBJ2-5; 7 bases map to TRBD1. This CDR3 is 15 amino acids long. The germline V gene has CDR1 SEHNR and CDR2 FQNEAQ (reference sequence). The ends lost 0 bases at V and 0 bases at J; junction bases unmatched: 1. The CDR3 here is CASSLAGTDQETQYF. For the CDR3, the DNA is TGTGCCAGCAGCTTAGCCGGGACAGACCAAGAGACCCAGTACTTC.

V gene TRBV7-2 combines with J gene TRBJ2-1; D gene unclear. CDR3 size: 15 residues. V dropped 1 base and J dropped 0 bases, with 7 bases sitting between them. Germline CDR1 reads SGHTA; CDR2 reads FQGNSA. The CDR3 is CASSLVVDSYNEQFF. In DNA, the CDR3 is TGTGCCAGCAGCTTAGTAGTAGACTCCTACAATGAGCAGTTCTTC.

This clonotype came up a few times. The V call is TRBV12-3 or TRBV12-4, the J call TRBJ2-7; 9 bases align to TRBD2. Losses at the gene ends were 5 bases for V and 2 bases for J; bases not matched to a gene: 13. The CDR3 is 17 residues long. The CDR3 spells CASSPGLARYTPYEQYF. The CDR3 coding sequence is TGTGCCAGCAGTCCGGGACTAGCTCGATACACCCCCTACGAGCAGTACTTC.

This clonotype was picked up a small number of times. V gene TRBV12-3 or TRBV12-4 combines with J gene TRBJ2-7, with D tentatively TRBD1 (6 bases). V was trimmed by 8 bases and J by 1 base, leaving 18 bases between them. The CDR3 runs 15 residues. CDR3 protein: CASQEVGRGSYEQYF. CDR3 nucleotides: TGTGCCAGCCAGGAAGTGGGCAGGGGATCCTACGAGCAGTACTTC.

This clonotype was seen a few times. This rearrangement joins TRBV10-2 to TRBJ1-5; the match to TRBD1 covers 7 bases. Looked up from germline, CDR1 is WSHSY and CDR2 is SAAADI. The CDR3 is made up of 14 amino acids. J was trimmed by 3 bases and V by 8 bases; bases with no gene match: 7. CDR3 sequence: CASAGTAINQPQHF. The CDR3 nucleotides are TGCGCCAGCGCCGGGACAGCAATCAATCAGCCCCAGCATTTT.

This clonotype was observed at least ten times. CDR3 residues: CASSVGTGDTGELFF. The CDR3 DNA reads as TGTGCCAGCTCAGTAGGCACAGGCGATACCGGGGAGCTGTTTTTT. The chain carries TRBV18 and TRBJ2-2; D may be TRBD1 (5 bases). This CDR3 is built from 15 residues. The V end was cut by 5 bases, the J end by 5 bases, with 15 bases between. Germline CDR1 is KGHSH and CDR2 is LQKENI. Filled out from reference TRBV18 and TRBJ2-2, the complete variable domain reads NAGVMQNPRHLVRRRGQEARLRCSPMKGHSHVYWYRQLPEEGLKFMVYLQKENIIDESGMPKERFSAEFPKEGPSILRIQQVVRGDSAAYFCASSVGTGDTGELFFGEGSRLTVL.

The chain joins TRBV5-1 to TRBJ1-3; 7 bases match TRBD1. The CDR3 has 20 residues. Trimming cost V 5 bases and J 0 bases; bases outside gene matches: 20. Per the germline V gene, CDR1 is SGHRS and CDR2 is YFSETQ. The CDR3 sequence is CASRPMLGRDSSYSGNTIYF. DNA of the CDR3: TGCGCCAGCAGACCGATGCTGGGGAGGGACAGTTCCTACTCTGGAAACACCATATATTTT.

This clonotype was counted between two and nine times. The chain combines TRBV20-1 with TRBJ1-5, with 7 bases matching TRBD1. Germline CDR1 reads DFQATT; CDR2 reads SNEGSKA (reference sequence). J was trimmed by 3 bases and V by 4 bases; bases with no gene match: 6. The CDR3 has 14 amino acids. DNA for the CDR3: TGCAGTGCTACGGAGGGACAGTTCAATCAGCCCCAGCATTTT. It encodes CSATEGQFNQPQHF.

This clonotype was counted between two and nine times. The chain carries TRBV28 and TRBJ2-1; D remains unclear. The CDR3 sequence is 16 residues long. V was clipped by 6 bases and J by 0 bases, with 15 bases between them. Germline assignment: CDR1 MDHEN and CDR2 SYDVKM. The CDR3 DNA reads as TGTGCCAGCAGCCCCTCCGGCGGAAACTCCTACAATGAGCAGTTCTTC. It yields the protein CASSPSGGNSYNEQFF.

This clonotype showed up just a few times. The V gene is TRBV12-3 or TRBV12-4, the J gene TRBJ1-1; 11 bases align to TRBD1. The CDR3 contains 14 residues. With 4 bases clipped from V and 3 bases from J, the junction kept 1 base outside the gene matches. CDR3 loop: CASSWDRGYTEAFF. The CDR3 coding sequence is TGTGCCAGCAGTTGGGACAGGGGGTACACTGAAGCTTTCTTT.

This chain's CDR3 is CASSDRTGGETQYF. CDR3 DNA sequence: TGTGCCAGCAGCGACCGGACCGGGGGGGAGACCCAGTACTTC. The rearrangement links TRBV7-2 to TRBJ2-5; the match to TRBD2 covers 7 bases. Losses at the gene ends were 5 bases for V and 5 bases for J; bases not matched to a gene: 8. Germline-derived CDR1 and CDR2 are SGHTA and FQGNSA. The CDR3 is 14 amino acids. Filled out from reference TRBV7-2 and TRBJ2-5, the complete variable domain reads GAGVSQSPSNKVTEKGKDVELRCDPISGHTALYWYRQSLGQGLEFLIYFQGNSAPDKSGLPSDRFSAERTGGSVSTLTIQRTQQEDSAVYLCASSDRTGGETQYFGPGTRLLVL.

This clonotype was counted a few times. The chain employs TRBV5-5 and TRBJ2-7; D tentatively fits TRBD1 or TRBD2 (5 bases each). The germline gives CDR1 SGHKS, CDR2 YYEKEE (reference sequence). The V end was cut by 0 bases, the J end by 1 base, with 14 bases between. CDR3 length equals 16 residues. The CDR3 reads CASSLALSGRSYEQYF. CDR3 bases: TGTGCCAGCAGCTTGGCGCTTTCGGGACGGTCCTACGAGCAGTACTTC.

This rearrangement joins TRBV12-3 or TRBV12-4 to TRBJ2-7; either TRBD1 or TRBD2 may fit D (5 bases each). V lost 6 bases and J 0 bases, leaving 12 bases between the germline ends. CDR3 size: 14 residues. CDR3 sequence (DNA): TGTGCCAGCAGATGGGACGAAAGCTCCTACGAGCAGTACTTC. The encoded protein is CASRWDESSYEQYF.

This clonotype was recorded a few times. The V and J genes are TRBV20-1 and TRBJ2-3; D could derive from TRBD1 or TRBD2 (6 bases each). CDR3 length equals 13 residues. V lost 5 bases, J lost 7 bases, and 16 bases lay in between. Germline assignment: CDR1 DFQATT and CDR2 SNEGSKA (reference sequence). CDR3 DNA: TGCAGTGCTCCCCGGGGGCAGGGGAATACGCAGTATTTT. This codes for CSAPRGQGNTQYF.

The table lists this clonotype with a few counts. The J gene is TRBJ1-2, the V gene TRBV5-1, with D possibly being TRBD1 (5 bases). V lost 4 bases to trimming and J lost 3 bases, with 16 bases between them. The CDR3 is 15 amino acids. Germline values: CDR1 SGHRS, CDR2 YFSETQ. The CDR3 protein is CASSHDPDSDYGYTF. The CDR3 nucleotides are TGCGCCAGCAGCCATGATCCTGACAGTGACTATGGCTACACCTTC.

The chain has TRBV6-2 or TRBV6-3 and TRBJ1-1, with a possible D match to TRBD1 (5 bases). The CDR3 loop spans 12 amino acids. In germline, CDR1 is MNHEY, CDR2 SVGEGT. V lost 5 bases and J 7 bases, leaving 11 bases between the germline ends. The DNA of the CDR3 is TGTGCCAGCAGTCACCCGCAGGGTGAAGCTTTCTTT. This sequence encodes CASSHPQGEAFF.

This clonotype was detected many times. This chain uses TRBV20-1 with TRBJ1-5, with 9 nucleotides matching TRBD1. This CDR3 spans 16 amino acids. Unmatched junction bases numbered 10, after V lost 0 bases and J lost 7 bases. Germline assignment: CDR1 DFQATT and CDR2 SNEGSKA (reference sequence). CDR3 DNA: TGCAGTGCTAGAGAACTCCGAACAGGGGGCGGACAGCCCCAGCATTTT. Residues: CSARELRTGGGQPQHF.

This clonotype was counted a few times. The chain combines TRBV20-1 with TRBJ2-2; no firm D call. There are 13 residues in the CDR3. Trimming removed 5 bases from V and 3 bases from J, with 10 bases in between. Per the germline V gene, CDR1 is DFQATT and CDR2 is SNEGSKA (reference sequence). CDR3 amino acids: CSALTGHTGELFF. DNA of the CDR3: TGCAGTGCTCTGACTGGCCACACCGGGGAGCTGTTTTTT.

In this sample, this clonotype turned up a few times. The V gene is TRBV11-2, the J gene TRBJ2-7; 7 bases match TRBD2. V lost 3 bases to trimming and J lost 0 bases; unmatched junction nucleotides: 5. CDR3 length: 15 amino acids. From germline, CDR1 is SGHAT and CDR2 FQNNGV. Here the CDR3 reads CASSLYGGSSYEQYF. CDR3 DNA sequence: TGTGCCAGCAGCTTGTACGGCGGGAGCTCCTACGAGCAGTACTTC.

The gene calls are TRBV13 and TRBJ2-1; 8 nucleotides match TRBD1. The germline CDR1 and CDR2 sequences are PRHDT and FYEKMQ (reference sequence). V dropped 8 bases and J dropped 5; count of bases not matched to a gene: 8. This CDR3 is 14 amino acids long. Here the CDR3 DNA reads TGTGCCAGCCTGAGGGCGACAGGGGACAATGAGCAGTTCTTC. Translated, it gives CASLRATGDNEQFF.